This T cell receptor beta chain emerged from a study of T cell changes during pregnancy in multiple sclerosis. From germline, CDR1 is SGHTA and CDR2 FQGNSA. The CDR3 is 15 amino acids. Trimming removed 1 base at V and 4 bases at J, with 12 bases between. The repertoire was sequenced with immunoSEQ multiplex PCR; TCRdb's copy has only in-frame clones and lacks some. Of tens of thousands of clones in the sample, about 91% were seen once. This chain uses TRBV7-2 with TRBJ2-3, with D tentatively TRBD2 (7 bases). This TCR was recovered from a female donor with multiple sclerosis, enrolled in a pregnancy study. The sequences come from CD4+ T cells from peripheral blood mononuclear cells, collected after pregnancy. Written as DNA, the CDR3 is TGTGCCAGCAGCTTAGTGGGGGGGGCGGCAGATACGCAGTATTTT. It specifies CASSLVGGAADTQYF.